What follows are 26 T cell receptor beta chains derived from one specimen sequenced in a study of T cell changes during pregnancy in multiple sclerosis. The assay was immunoSEQ multiplex PCR, and TCRdb's table has in-frame clones only and misses some. The table has 70,000 to 100,000 clones, about 94% seen once. The sequencing here drew on peripheral blood, taken in the third trimester of pregnancy. The receptors derive from a female donor with multiple sclerosis, enrolled in a pregnancy study.

Regarding this clone: Different DNA sequences within this sample yield the same CDR3. In nucleotides, the CDR3 is TGTGCCAGCAGTTTACAGGGGAACTATGGCTACACCTTC. It codes for CASSLQGNYGYTF. The V and J genes are TRBV28 and TRBJ1-2; tentatively, D is TRBD1 (6 bases). Trimming shortened V by 2 bases and J by 2 bases, and 6 bases separated the two germline ends. Germline V lookup: CDR1 MDHEN, CDR2 SYDVKM. The CDR3 loop spans 13 amino acids.

This clone is a singleton in its sample. The rearrangement joins TRBV21-1 to TRBJ2-3; the D segment call TRBD2 is taken from the table without a DNA check. TRBV21-1 is classified as a pseudogene. The CDR3 spans 14 residues. The CDR3, as DNA: TGTGCCAGCAGCCCACGGACTAGCCCAGATACGCAGTATTTT. It is translated as CASSPRTSPDTQYF.

This chain uses TRBV13 with TRBJ2-7; D is perhaps TRBD1 (5 bases). The CDR3 extends over 13 amino acids. Trimming left V 1 base short and J 5 bases short, with 9 bases between. Germline V gene sequence: CDR1 PRHDT, CDR2 FYEKMQ (reference sequence). The CDR3 here is CASSLDQGHEQYF. The CDR3 DNA is TGTGCCAGCAGCTTAGATCAGGGCCACGAGCAGTACTTC. Full variable domain (outside the CDR3, taken from reference TRBV13 and TRBJ2-7): AAGVIQSPRHLIKEKRETATLKCYPIPRHDTVYWYQQGPGQDPQFLISFYEKMQSDKGSIPDRFSAQQFSDYHSELNMSSLELGDSALYFCASSLDQGHEQYFGPGTRLTVT.

The chain is built from TRBV15 and TRBJ1-4; D is undetermined. Germline assignment: CDR1 LNHNV and CDR2 YYDKDF (reference sequence). V lost 0 bases and J lost 8, with 7 bases in between. The CDR3 runs to 13 residues. The CDR3 is CATSRDPGEKLFF. The CDR3 coding sequence is TGTGCCACCAGCAGAGATCCGGGGGAAAAACTGTTTTTT.

This sequence joins TRBV29-1 and TRBJ2-4; D perhaps matches TRBD1 (5 bases). V was clipped by 2 bases and J by 0 bases, with 14 bases between them. Germline V gene sequence: CDR1 SQVTM, CDR2 ANQGSEA. The CDR3 has 16 amino acids. This CDR3 is CSVELSQGIAKNIQYF. The CDR3 DNA reads as TGCAGCGTTGAATTAAGCCAGGGAATAGCCAAAAACATTCAGTACTTC.

The chain combines TRBV7-8 with TRBJ2-7, with 14 bases aligning to TRBD2. The CDR3 sequence is 18 residues long. V dropped 3 bases and J dropped 1; count of bases not matched to a gene: 8. Germline CDR1 is SGHVS and CDR2 is FQNEAQ. The CDR3 loop is CASSLAGLAGDGSYEQYF. CDR3 nucleotides: TGTGCCAGCAGCTTGGCGGGACTAGCGGGAGACGGTTCCTACGAGCAGTACTTC.

CDR3 in amino acids: CASRKNHRGRTEAFF. In DNA, the CDR3 is TGTGCCAGCAGAAAGAACCACAGGGGGCGGACTGAAGCTTTCTTT. This chain uses TRBV28 with TRBJ1-1; 9 nucleotides agree with TRBD1. Germline V gene data show CDR1 as MDHEN and CDR2 as SYDVKM. The junction had 10 bases not matched to a gene; V was cut back by 6 bases and J by 5 bases. This CDR3 comprises 15 residues.

V is TRBV6-6 and J is TRBJ2-2; 11 bases align to TRBD2. There are 14 residues in the CDR3. J gave up 4 bases and V 10 bases, and 5 bases lay outside the gene matches. Germline V CDR1 and CDR2: MNHNY, SVGAGI (reference sequence). The CDR3 sequence: CATGGLAGTGELFF. CDR3 sequence (DNA): TGTGCCACCGGAGGACTAGCGGGCACCGGGGAGCTGTTTTTT.

The V call is TRBV5-6, the J call TRBJ2-7; a possible D gene is TRBD1 (5 bases). This CDR3 region has 12 residues. CDR1 is SGHDT and CDR2 is YYEEEE in the germline V gene. Trimming removed 6 bases at V and 5 bases at J, with 12 bases between. The CDR3 DNA follows: TGTGCCAGCAAAGGGGCACGGGACGAGCAGTACTTC. Residues: CASKGARDEQYF.

CDR3 DNA sequence: TGTGCCAGCAGGGCCTCCGACATCTACGAGCAGTACTTC. It is translated as CASRASDIYEQYF. This chain connects TRBV2 to TRBJ2-7; D not resolved. Looked up from germline, CDR1 is SNHLY and CDR2 is FYNNEI. The CDR3 runs to 13 residues. Trimming pared 6 bases from V and 3 bases from J, leaving 12 bases between.

This chain uses TRBV28 with TRBJ2-1; D may be TRBD2 (6 bases). The germline CDR1 and CDR2 sequences are MDHEN and SYDVKM. The CDR3 loop spans 14 amino acids. Trimming pared 3 bases from V and 3 bases from J, leaving 9 bases between. The CDR3 DNA reads TGTGCCAGCAGTTTCTTGGAGGGCTACAATGAGCAGTTCTTC. Its protein is CASSFLEGYNEQFF.

The rearrangement joins TRBV6-6 to TRBJ2-4; D may be TRBD1 (5 bases). CDR1 MNHNY and CDR2 SVGAGI come from the germline V gene (reference sequence). With 4 bases removed from V and 3 bases from J, the gap between germline ends came to 13 bases. CDR3 size: 15 residues. CDR3 sequence reads: CASSSRQGDKNIQYF. The DNA of the CDR3 is TGTGCCAGCAGTTCAAGGCAGGGCGACAAAAACATTCAGTACTTC.

This chain connects TRBV4-1 to TRBJ1-5, with 7 bases fitting TRBD1. This CDR3 has 14 amino acids. V shed 5 bases, J shed 2 bases, and the junction held 3 bases outside the gene matches. Looked up from germline, CDR1 is MGHRA and CDR2 is YSYEKL. The CDR3 spells CASSSTGGNQPQHF. The CDR3 region has the DNA TGCGCCAGCAGCTCAACAGGGGGCAATCAGCCCCAGCATTTT.

This clone was observed once. The junction departs from the called germline gene at one end, perhaps through a read error. J is TRBJ2-3 and V is TRBV6-4; 13 nucleotides agree with TRBD2. The CDR3 has 13 residues. Germline V gene data show CDR1 as MRHNA and CDR2 as SNTAGT. CDR3: CASSELAGGPSDF. DNA for the CDR3: TGTGCCAGCAGTGAACTAGCGGGAGGGCCCTCGGATTTT.

This clone was picked up one time. The chain links TRBV4-1 to TRBJ2-3; the match to TRBD2 covers 10 bases. The length of the CDR3 is 15 residues. The germline CDR1 and CDR2 sequences are MGHRA and YSYEKL. V lost 4 bases, J lost 5 bases, and 6 bases stayed unmatched. The CDR3 protein is CASSLASGSVDTQYF. The CDR3 DNA follows: TGCGCCAGCAGCCTAGCTAGCGGGAGTGTAGATACGCAGTATTTT.

The chain links TRBV4-2 to TRBJ2-2, with D perhaps matching TRBD2 (6 bases). Germline V gene lookup returns CDR1 LGHNA and CDR2 YNFKEQ. With 4 bases removed from V and 1 base from J, the gap between germline ends came to 19 bases. This CDR3 comprises 18 residues. The CDR3 here is CASSPQGSLAGNTGELFF. DNA of the CDR3: TGTGCCAGCAGCCCACAAGGGTCACTAGCAGGGAACACCGGGGAGCTGTTTTTT.

The chain uses TRBV13 and TRBJ2-3, with D possibly matching TRBD2 (5 bases). The V gene's germline CDR1 is PRHDT and CDR2 FYEKMQ (reference sequence). CDR3 length equals 16 residues. Trimming removed 5 bases from V and 5 bases from J, with 20 bases in between. CDR3 coding DNA: TGTGCCAGCAGCCCTCTAAGAGGGAGTCTCGGAGATACGCAGTATTTT. Translated, it gives CASSPLRGSLGDTQYF.

This clone has a single count. This chain joins TRBV7-8 and TRBJ1-2; TRBD1 matches 7 bases. The CDR3 has 16 amino acids. The germline V gene has CDR1 SGHVS and CDR2 FQNEAQ. The J segment lost 4 bases and the V segment lost 1 base, leaving 9 bases of the junction unmatched. This CDR3 reads CASSLERQGLFYGYTF. The CDR3 nucleotides are TGTGCCAGCAGCTTAGAAAGACAGGGTCTCTTCTATGGCTACACCTTC.

The CDR3 DNA follows: TGTGCCAGCAGTTTACTCAGGGGACACTATGGCTACACCTTC. This sequence encodes CASSLLRGHYGYTF. The gene calls are TRBV28 and TRBJ1-2; possible D gene TRBD1, 6 bases. The length of the CDR3 is 14 residues. Germline lookup yields CDR1 MDHEN and CDR2 SYDVKM. V lost 2 bases and J 3 bases, leaving 10 bases between the germline ends.

The chain employs TRBV19 and TRBJ2-7; maybe TRBD1 (6 bases). Deletions cut 3 bases from V and 3 bases from J, with 12 bases between. CDR3 length: 14 residues. Germline V gene data show CDR1 as LNHDA and CDR2 as SQIVND (reference sequence). CDR3 coding DNA: TGTGCCAGTAGTATCGGCAGGGGCAACTACGAGCAGTACTTC. This sequence encodes CASSIGRGNYEQYF.

This clone was recorded once. The chain is built from TRBV13 and TRBJ2-5, with D perhaps matching TRBD2 (6 bases). CDR3 length: 17 amino acids. Germline CDR1 is PRHDT and CDR2 is FYEKMQ (reference sequence). Trimming removed 5 bases at V and 5 bases at J, with 24 bases between. The CDR3 sequence: CASSQGTSRLSQETQYF. CDR3 nucleotides: TGTGCCAGCAGCCAAGGGACTTCAAGACTAAGCCAGGAGACCCAGTACTTC.

The chain couples TRBV5-4 to TRBJ1-1, with unresolved D. Germline V gene lookup returns CDR1 SGHNT and CDR2 YYREEE (reference sequence). V was clipped by 5 bases and J by 8 bases, with 10 bases between them. CDR3 length: 11 amino acids. Written as DNA, the CDR3 is TGTGCCAGCAGTAAAGACTACGAAGCTTTCTTT. Its translation: CASSKDYEAFF.

The chain couples TRBV4-1 to TRBJ1-1; D possibly corresponds to TRBD1 (5 bases). With 6 bases removed from V and 1 base from J, the gap between germline ends came to 12 bases. This CDR3 spans 14 amino acids. CDR1 and CDR2 (germline): MGHRA, YSYEKL. The CDR3 DNA reads TGCGCCAGCAGTACTGGCCAGGGGAACACTGAAGCTTTCTTT. Encoded protein: CASSTGQGNTEAFF.

This clone was observed a single time. V gene TRBV10-2 combines with J gene TRBJ2-1, with 10 bases identical to TRBD2. The length of the CDR3 is 19 residues. The V gene end was trimmed by 4 bases and the J gene end by 3 bases; junction bases not matched to a gene: 15. Germline V gives CDR1 WSHSY, CDR2 SAAADI. The CDR3 coding sequence is TGCGCCAGCAGTGGGACGGGAAGCGGGAGGGCAAATGACTACAATGAGCAGTTCTTC. It is translated as CASSGTGSGRANDYNEQFF.

This chain joins TRBV9 and TRBJ2-3; 8 bases align to TRBD2. Germline-derived CDR1 and CDR2 are SGDLS and YYNGEE. The CDR3 covers 20 residues. V shed 0 bases and J 2 bases; nucleotides not matched to a gene: 17. The CDR3 DNA sequence: TGTGCCAGCAGCGTAGAGGGAGGTGAAGCATTAGCGGGGCACACAGATACGCAGTATTTT. This sequence encodes CASSVEGGEALAGHTDTQYF.

The V call is TRBV28, the J call TRBJ2-5; 12 nucleotides agree with TRBD2. V shed 6 bases and J 2 bases; nucleotides not matched to a gene: 10. From germline, CDR1 is MDHEN and CDR2 SYDVKM. The CDR3 has 17 residues. CDR3 nucleotides: TGTGCCAGCAGACTCTTCTCTAGCGGGAGGGTTCAAGAGACCCAGTACTTC. It yields the protein CASRLFSSGRVQETQYF.